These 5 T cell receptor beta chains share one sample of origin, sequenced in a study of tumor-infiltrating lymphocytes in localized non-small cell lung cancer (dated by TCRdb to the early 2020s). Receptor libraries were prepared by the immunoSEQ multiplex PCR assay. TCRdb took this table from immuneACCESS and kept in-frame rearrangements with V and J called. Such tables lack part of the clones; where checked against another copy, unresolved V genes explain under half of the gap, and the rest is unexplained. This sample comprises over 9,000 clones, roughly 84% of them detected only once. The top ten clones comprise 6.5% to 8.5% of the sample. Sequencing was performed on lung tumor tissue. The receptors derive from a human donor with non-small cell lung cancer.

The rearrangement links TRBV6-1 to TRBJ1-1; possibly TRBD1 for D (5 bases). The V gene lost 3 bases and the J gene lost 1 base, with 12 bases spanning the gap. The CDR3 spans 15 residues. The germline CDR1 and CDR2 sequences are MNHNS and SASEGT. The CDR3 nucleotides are TGTGCCAGCAGTGATGGCGGGGCTCAGAACACTGAAGCTTTCTTT. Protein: CASSDGGAQNTEAFF.

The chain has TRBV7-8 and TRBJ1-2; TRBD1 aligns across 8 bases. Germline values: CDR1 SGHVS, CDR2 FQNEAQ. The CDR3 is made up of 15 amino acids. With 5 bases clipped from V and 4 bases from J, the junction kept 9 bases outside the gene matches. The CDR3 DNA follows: TGTGCCAGCAGCCCCGGACAGGGAGAAGTCTATGGCTACACCTTC. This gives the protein CASSPGQGEVYGYTF.

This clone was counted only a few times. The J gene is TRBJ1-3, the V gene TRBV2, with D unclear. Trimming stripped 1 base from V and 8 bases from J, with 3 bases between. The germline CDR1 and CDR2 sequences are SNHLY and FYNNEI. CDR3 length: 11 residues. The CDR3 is CASSEDYTIYF. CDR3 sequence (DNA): TGTGCCAGCAGTGAAGACTACACCATATATTTT.

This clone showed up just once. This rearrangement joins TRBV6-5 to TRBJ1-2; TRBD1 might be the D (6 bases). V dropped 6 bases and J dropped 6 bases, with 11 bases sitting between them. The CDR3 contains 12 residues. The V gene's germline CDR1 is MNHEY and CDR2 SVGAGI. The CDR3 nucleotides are TGTGCCAGCAGGCAGGGGAGTGATGGCTACACCTTC. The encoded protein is CASRQGSDGYTF.

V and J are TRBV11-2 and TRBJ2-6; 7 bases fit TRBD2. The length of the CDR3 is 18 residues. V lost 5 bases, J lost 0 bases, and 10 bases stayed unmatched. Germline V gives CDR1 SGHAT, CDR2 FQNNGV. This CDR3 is CASSPFRDYPSGANVLTF. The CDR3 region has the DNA TGTGCCAGCAGCCCTTTCCGGGACTACCCCTCTGGGGCCAACGTCCTGACTTTC.